This T cell receptor beta chain was observed in a study of tumor and adjacent non-tumor tissue in lung cancer. The overall study: Patients were aged roughly 31 to 76, roughly nine men and about five women, stage I to III. Regarding the study as a whole: TCR diversity was significantly greater in tumor than normal lung tissue. Top 100 clones took a larger repertoire share in normal lung.

The template was RNA from unsorted bulk tissue. TCRbeta libraries were built with three rounds of nested PCR, modified from ARM-PCR. MiXCR, run by TCRdb on the multiplex PCR reads, gives a single entry per CDR3 protein. Here the sample spans more than 120,000 distinct CDR3 sequences, 60% to 70% being singletons. Note on this clonotype: The antigen is unknown. A read error may account for a junction end that differs from germline.

CDR3 length: 15 amino acids. Germline V gives CDR1 DFQATT, CDR2 SNEGSKA (reference sequence). Sequenced sample: lung tumor tissue. V is TRBV20-1 and J is TRBJ2-1, with 7 positions matching TRBD2. This receptor was obtained from a man aged 60-69 years with small cell lung cancer. As DNA, the CDR3 is TGCAGTGTTAGCGGGTGGATAGGTACCTACAATGAGCGGTTCTTC. It is translated as CSVSGWIGTYNERFF.